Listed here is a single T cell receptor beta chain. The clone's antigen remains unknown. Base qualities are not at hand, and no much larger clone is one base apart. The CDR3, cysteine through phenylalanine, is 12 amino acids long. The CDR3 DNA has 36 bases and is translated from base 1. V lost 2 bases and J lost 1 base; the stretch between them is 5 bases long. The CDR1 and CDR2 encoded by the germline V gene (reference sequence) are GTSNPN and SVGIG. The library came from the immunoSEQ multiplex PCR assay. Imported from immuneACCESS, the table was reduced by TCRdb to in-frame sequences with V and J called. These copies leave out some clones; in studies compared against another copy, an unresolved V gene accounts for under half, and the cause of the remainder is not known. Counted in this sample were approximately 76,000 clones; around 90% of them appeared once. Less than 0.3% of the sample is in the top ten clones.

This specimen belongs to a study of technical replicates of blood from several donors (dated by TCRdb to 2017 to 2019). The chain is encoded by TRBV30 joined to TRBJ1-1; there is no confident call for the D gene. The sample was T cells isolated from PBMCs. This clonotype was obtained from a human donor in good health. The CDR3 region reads CAWSPWNTEAFF. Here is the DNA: TGTGCCTGGAGTCCGTGGAACACTGAAGCTTTCTTT.